This T cell receptor (beta chain) was identified in a study of PD-L1 blockade in urothelial cancer. Sample time point: pretreatment peripheral blood. Germline lookup yields CDR1 SGDLS and CDR2 YYNGEE. V was pared by 2 bases and J by 9 bases, with 5 bases of the junction left unmatched. CDR3 size: 14 residues. Assay used: immunoSEQ multiplex PCR; TCRdb lists only in-frame clones, some missing. Here the sample spans approximately 52,000 clones, less than 90% being singletons. V gene TRBV9 combines with J gene TRBJ2-1, with 10 bases that match TRBD2. The receptor was derived from a man in his 70s with urothelial cancer. Sequencing used PBMCs, obtained around atezolizumab (anti-PD-L1) treatment. Here the CDR3 DNA reads TGTGCCAGCAGCGTTTCCAGCGGGGGGGGTGAGCAGTTCTTC. It is translated as CASSVSSGGGEQFF.